This entry concerns a single T cell receptor (beta chain). Its target is unknown. Germline V lookup: CDR1 LGHDT, CDR2 YNNKEL (reference sequence). This CDR3 contains 15 residues. J lost 12 bases, V lost 1 base, and 7 bases had no gene match. This entry is derived from a study of T cell responses to AZD1222 COVID-19 vaccine. Across the whole study: Recipients boosted at about 4 weeks or about 12 weeks are pooled. Overall study results and limits: Most donors were white British, females outnumbered males, and clonal diversity was possibly underestimated. Rises in breadth and depth of Spike-specific TCRs came after two AZD1222 doses.

This table comes from immunoSEQ multiplex PCR, and its TCRdb copy is limited to in-frame clones, with some not included. This table holds approximately 98,000 clones, 85% to 90% found once. The rearrangement joins TRBV3-1 (or the pseudogene TRBV3-2) to TRBJ2-1, with 12 bases fitting TRBD2. Sequences were derived from peripheral blood, sampled on day 0 of AZD1222 vaccination. This TCR came from an adult in good health. CDR3 sequence reads: CASSQGSSGGASQFF. The CDR3 nucleotides are TGTGCCAGCAGCCAAGGGTCTAGCGGGGGGGCTTCGCAGTTCTTC.